The 32 T cell receptor beta chains below were found in one sample sequenced in a study of cytomegalovirus exposure and HLA in healthy donors. The PCR made use of 60 Vbeta and 13 Jbeta primers. Measured with immunoSEQ multiplex PCR; TCRdb has only the in-frame clones, and not every one. The sample records about 170,000 clones, around 83% being singletons. The source material was PBMCs. Receptors originate from a man aged 25 to 45 in good health and CMV-seropositive.

The chain joins TRBV9 to TRBJ2-4, with D uncertain. The CDR3 consists of 15 residues. Looked up from germline, CDR1 is SGDLS and CDR2 is YYNGEE. Trimming removed 0 bases from V and 1 base from J, with 8 bases in between. The CDR3 loop is CASSVGLAAKNIQYF. The CDR3 DNA is TGTGCCAGCAGCGTAGGTCTTGCGGCCAAAAACATTCAGTACTTC.

The rearrangement joins TRBV11-2 to TRBJ2-5; 10 bases agree with TRBD2. The trim removed 0 bases at V and 5 bases at J, leaving 6 bases unmatched. CDR3 length equals 16 residues. Germline V gives CDR1 SGHAT, CDR2 FQNNGV. CDR3 region: CASSLDPAGGSETQYF. The DNA for the CDR3 is TGTGCCAGCAGCTTAGACCCAGCGGGGGGGTCTGAGACCCAGTACTTC.

The J gene is TRBJ2-7, the V gene TRBV5-1; TRBD2 aligns across 9 bases. The length of the CDR3 is 14 residues. The V segment lost 3 bases and the J segment 5 bases; nucleotides outside the gene matches: 6. Looked up from germline, CDR1 is SGHRS and CDR2 is YFSETQ. The CDR3 bases are TGCGCCAGCAGCTCGGTAATAGCGGGAGACGAGCAGTACTTC. Its translation: CASSSVIAGDEQYF.

This rearrangement joins TRBV6-5 to TRBJ2-5, with a possible D match to TRBD1 (6 bases). Per germline, CDR1 MNHEY and CDR2 SVGAGI. The germline V and J ends were trimmed by 7 bases and 5 bases, with 20 bases remaining between them. The CDR3 consists of 15 residues. This CDR3 reads CASKLAGAVRETQYF. Here the CDR3 DNA reads TGTGCCAGCAAGTTGGCAGGGGCTGTTAGGGAGACCCAGTACTTC.

J is TRBJ2-1 and V is TRBV7-9; D is ambiguous. CDR3 size: 13 residues. Between the trimmed V and J ends, which lost 8 bases and 2 bases, there was a span of 10 bases. Germline lookup yields CDR1 SEHNR and CDR2 FQNEAQ (reference sequence). Written as DNA, the CDR3 is TGTGCCAGCCGGCCAGGCCCCTACAATGAGCAGTTCTTC. Translated: CASRPGPYNEQFF.

J is TRBJ2-1 and V is TRBV19; 11 nucleotides agree with TRBD2. J gave up 6 bases and V 4 bases, and 23 bases lay outside the gene matches. The CDR3 runs to 21 residues. Germline V CDR1 and CDR2: LNHDA, SQIVND (reference sequence). The CDR3: CASSRGLQGALAGGPGNEQFF. The CDR3 DNA follows: TGTGCCAGTAGTAGGGGGCTACAGGGGGCCTTAGCGGGAGGGCCAGGCAATGAGCAGTTCTTC.

The chain has TRBV19 and TRBJ2-6; the D is unclear. Trimming removed 2 bases at V and 0 bases at J, with 20 bases between. CDR1 and CDR2 (germline): LNHDA, SQIVND (reference sequence). The CDR3 spans 20 residues. In DNA form, the CDR3 reads TGTGCCAGTAGTATATCTCCGGTCGCGGCGACGAGCTCTGGGGCCAACGTCCTGACTTTC. Its translation is CASSISPVAATSSGANVLTF.

The chain couples TRBV11-1 to TRBJ1-1; D unclear. The ends were cut back, 1 base at V and 0 bases at J, with 12 bases in the middle. From germline, CDR1 is SGHAT and CDR2 FQDESV (reference sequence). The length of the CDR3 is 16 residues. The CDR3 region is CASSLGYGRMNTEAFF. CDR3 in DNA: TGTGCCAGCAGCTTAGGGTATGGGAGGATGAACACTGAAGCTTTCTTT.

The V gene is TRBV4-3, the J gene TRBJ1-1, with no clear D. The CDR3 extends over 15 amino acids. Germline values: CDR1 LGHNA, CDR2 YSLEER. Deletions cut 0 bases from V and 5 bases from J, with 13 bases between. Here the CDR3 reads CASSQEWAIKTEAFF. The CDR3 DNA is TGCGCCAGCAGCCAAGAGTGGGCAATAAAGACTGAAGCTTTCTTT.

This CDR3 reads CSVAGTGHSQAVNEQFF. The DNA of the CDR3 is TGCAGCGTTGCTGGGACAGGGCACTCACAAGCCGTAAATGAGCAGTTCTTC. This sequence joins TRBV29-1 and TRBJ2-1, with 9 positions matching TRBD1. The trim removed 4 bases at V and 7 bases at J, leaving 17 bases unmatched. CDR3 length: 17 residues. CDR1 is SQVTM, CDR2 ANQGSEA, per germline.

This clone was observed a few times. This chain uses TRBV6-5 with TRBJ1-2; TRBD1 is a possible D gene (6 bases). V dropped 6 bases and J dropped 8 bases, with 13 bases sitting between them. The CDR3 has 12 amino acids. Germline V gene sequence: CDR1 MNHEY, CDR2 SVGAGI. CDR3 region: CASSDPRGGYTF. CDR3 sequence (DNA): TGTGCCAGCAGCGATCCCAGGGGCGGCTACACCTTC.

The chain is built from TRBV15 and TRBJ1-1, with TRBD1 identical over 7 bases. This CDR3 has 14 amino acids. Per the germline V gene, CDR1 is LNHNV and CDR2 is YYDKDF (reference sequence). J lost 1 base, V lost 4 bases, and 3 bases had no gene match. CDR3 residues: CATSTQGENTEAFF. Here the CDR3 DNA reads TGTGCCACCAGCACCCAGGGGGAGAACACTGAAGCTTTCTTT.

The DNA for the CDR3 is TGCGCCAGCAGCTTGCCGGCAGCAGGATACGAGCAGTACTTC. This translates into CASSLPAAGYEQYF. This chain links TRBV5-1 with TRBJ2-7, with no clear D. Germline values: CDR1 SGHRS, CDR2 YFSETQ. Deletions cut 1 base from V and 4 bases from J, with 12 bases between. The CDR3 runs 14 residues.

This rearrangement joins TRBV18 to TRBJ2-7; D is possibly TRBD2 (5 bases). The CDR3 contains 14 residues. In germline, CDR1 is KGHSH, CDR2 LQKENI. Trimming stripped 1 base from V and 1 base from J, with 8 bases between. CDR3: CASSPQSGSYEQYF. The CDR3 region has the DNA TGTGCCAGCTCACCACAGTCGGGATCCTACGAGCAGTACTTC. The full variable domain, in which reference TRBV18 and TRBJ2-7 provide the parts outside the CDR3, is NAGVMQNPRHLVRRRGQEARLRCSPMKGHSHVYWYRQLPEEGLKFMVYLQKENIIDESGMPKERFSAEFPKEGPSILRIQQVVRGDSAAYFCASSPQSGSYEQYFGPGTRLTVT.

The rearrangement uses TRBV15 and TRBJ1-3; TRBD1 matches 7 bases. The CDR3 consists of 17 residues. V trimming: 5 bases; J trimming: 0 bases; junction bases outside the gene matches: 10. CDR1 LNHNV and CDR2 YYDKDF come from the germline V gene (reference sequence). The CDR3 sequence is CATSRPSTGSSGNTIYF. The CDR3 DNA follows: TGTGCCACCAGCCGCCCGTCGACAGGGAGCTCTGGAAACACCATATATTTT. The full variable domain, in which reference TRBV15 and TRBJ1-3 provide the parts outside the CDR3, is DAMVIQNPRYQVTQFGKPVTLSCSQTLNHNVMYWYQQKSSQAPKLLFHYYDKDFNNEADTPDNFQSRRPNTSFCFLDIRSPGLGDTAMYLCATSRPSTGSSGNTIYFGEGSWLTVV.

Written as DNA, the CDR3 is TGTGCCAGTAGTACGACCTGGGACAGCTACGAGCAGTACGTC. Translating it yields CASSTTWDSYEQYV. J is TRBJ2-7 and V is TRBV19; 7 bases are a match to TRBD1. Unmatched junction bases numbered 6, after V lost 4 bases and J lost 3 bases. Germline loops: CDR1 LNHDA, CDR2 SQIVND (reference sequence). The CDR3 is made up of 14 amino acids.

This clone was recorded a few times. This rearrangement joins TRBV5-1 to TRBJ1-5; D gene unclear. The V end was cut by 4 bases, the J end by 0 bases, with 5 bases between. The CDR3 length is 13 residues. The germline gives CDR1 SGHRS, CDR2 YFSETQ. The CDR3 DNA is TGCGCCAGCAGCGCGGATAGCAATCAGCCCCAGCATTTT. Its protein is CASSADSNQPQHF.

V and J are TRBV6-6 and TRBJ2-7; 7 bases align to TRBD1. Germline assignment: CDR1 MNHNY and CDR2 SVGAGI (reference sequence). Trimming removed 2 bases from V and 2 bases from J; junction bases left unmatched: 3. The CDR3 extends over 14 amino acids. The CDR3 sequence: CASSYAGTAYEQYF. CDR3 nucleotide sequence: TGTGCCAGCAGTTACGCCGGGACAGCCTACGAGCAGTACTTC.

The rearrangement links TRBV7-3 to TRBJ2-3, with 13 bases lining up with TRBD2. Germline CDR1 SGHTA, CDR2 FQGTGA. The CDR3 covers 17 residues. V gave up 2 bases and J gave up 3 bases; unmatched junction bases: 5. This CDR3 is CASSLRGLAGATDTQYF. The CDR3 DNA follows: TGTGCCAGCAGCTTACGCGGACTAGCGGGAGCAACAGATACGCAGTATTTT. Based on the CDR3 plus reference TRBV7-3 and TRBJ2-3, the full variable domain is GAGVSQTPSNKVTEKGKYVELRCDPISGHTALYWYRQSLGQGPEFLIYFQGTGAADDSGLPNDRFFAVRPEGSVSTLKIQRTERGDSAVYLCASSLRGLAGATDTQYFGPGTRLTVL.

This clone was picked up one time. The rearrangement joins TRBV6-1 to TRBJ2-7; TRBD2 agrees at 7 bases. CDR3 length: 14 residues. J lost 4 bases, V lost 2 bases, and 5 bases had no gene match. Germline CDR1 is MNHNS and CDR2 is SASEGT. CDR3 loop: CASSERGTTYEQYV. CDR3 DNA sequence: TGTGCCAGCAGTGAACGAGGGACTACATACGAGCAGTACGTC.

The chain combines TRBV7-6 with TRBJ1-1; D not resolved. Germline V gives CDR1 SGHVS, CDR2 FNYEAQ. The CDR3 totals 16 residues. V was trimmed by 5 bases and J by 5 bases, leaving 21 bases between them. The CDR3 DNA reads TGTGCCAGCAGCCAGTGGAGGGAGGGAAGGTTGACTGAAGCTTTCTTT. Residues: CASSQWREGRLTEAFF.

The rearrangement joins TRBV4-1 to TRBJ2-2; 13 bases match TRBD2. The junction had 8 bases not matched to a gene; V was cut back by 5 bases and J by 2 bases. Germline-derived CDR1 and CDR2 are MGHRA and YSYEKL. The CDR3 has 18 amino acids. The CDR3 protein is CASSKGGTSGKNTGELFF. CDR3 DNA: TGCGCCAGCAGCAAAGGCGGGACTAGCGGGAAAAACACCGGGGAGCTGTTTTTT.

The chain has TRBV6-1 and TRBJ1-5; maybe TRBD1 (5 bases). There are 15 residues in the CDR3. CDR1 is MNHNS and CDR2 is SASEGT in the germline V gene. Trimming pared 5 bases from V and 0 bases from J, leaving 11 bases between. CDR3 region: CASSRQRYSNQPQHF. CDR3 DNA: TGTGCCAGCAGTAGACAGCGCTATAGCAATCAGCCCCAGCATTTT.

The chain carries TRBV5-1 and TRBJ2-4; TRBD1 matches 8 bases. The CDR3 covers 13 residues. Germline CDR1 and CDR2: SGHRS and YFSETQ. After removal of 3 bases from V and 8 bases from J, the junction contained 4 bases not matched to a gene. For the CDR3, the DNA is TGCGCCAGCAGCTCAGGGGGCGCAGACATTCAGTACTTC. It is translated as CASSSGGADIQYF.

V is TRBV7-2 and J is TRBJ1-6; D is unclear. This CDR3 has 14 residues. V was trimmed by 5 bases and J by 5 bases, leaving 10 bases between them. Germline V gene lookup returns CDR1 SGHTA and CDR2 FQGNSA. This CDR3 reads CASSPGLHNSPLHF. DNA of the CDR3: TGTGCCAGCAGCCCAGGTCTCCATAATTCACCCCTCCACTTT.

The chain employs TRBV28 and TRBJ2-2; 9 nucleotides align to TRBD1. Germline CDR1 MDHEN, CDR2 SYDVKM. CDR3 length: 17 amino acids. Trimming took 3 bases from V and 6 from J; bases not matched to a gene: 11. The CDR3 DNA reads as TGTGCCAGCAGTTTCCAGGGGGGCACAGGGGGCTCCGGGGAGCTGTTTTTT. It is translated as CASSFQGGTGGSGELFF.

The chain has TRBV30 and TRBJ2-1; TRBD2 aligns across 12 bases. This CDR3 spans 15 amino acids. The V gene's germline CDR1 is GTSNPN and CDR2 SVGIG (reference sequence). Germline trimming cut 2 bases from V and 4 bases from J; bases unmatched to any gene: 3. The chain's CDR3 is CAWSFTSGRYNEQFF. The CDR3 DNA reads TGTGCCTGGAGTTTCACTAGCGGGAGGTACAATGAGCAGTTCTTC.

The chain combines TRBV19 with TRBJ2-2, with 7 bases fitting TRBD2. The CDR3 has 15 residues. Trimming cost V 1 base and J 5 bases; bases outside gene matches: 4. Per germline, CDR1 LNHDA and CDR2 SQIVND (reference sequence). CDR3 sequence: CASSIGTSRTGELFF. CDR3 nucleotide sequence: TGTGCCAGTAGTATAGGGACTAGTAGGACCGGGGAGCTGTTTTTT.

The rearrangement links TRBV18 to TRBJ1-4, with 8 positions matching TRBD1. V shed 4 bases and J 8 bases; nucleotides not matched to a gene: 9. Germline V gene data show CDR1 as KGHSH and CDR2 as LQKENI. The CDR3 runs to 15 residues. The CDR3 nucleotides are TGTGCCAGCTCACGCGAGACAGGGGAGGAAGAAAAACTGTTTTTT. It codes for CASSRETGEEEKLFF.

This clone showed up just once. This chain uses TRBV2 with TRBJ2-7; 7 bases map to TRBD2. Germline V CDR1 and CDR2: SNHLY, FYNNEI. The CDR3 runs to 14 residues. The V gene end was trimmed by 3 bases and the J gene end by 2 bases; junction bases not matched to a gene: 4. This CDR3 is CASSETRGTYEQYF. As DNA, the CDR3 is TGTGCCAGCAGTGAGACGCGGGGGACCTACGAGCAGTACTTC.

This chain uses TRBV4-2 with TRBJ1-2; TRBD1 is a possible D gene (6 bases). V was pared by 3 bases and J by 7 bases, with 15 bases between. Germline CDR1 reads LGHNA; CDR2 reads YNFKEQ. The CDR3 length is 14 residues. The CDR3 DNA sequence: TGTGCCAGCAGCCAGGCGTCAGGGGAACTTGGCTACACCTTC. Its protein product is CASSQASGELGYTF.

The chain combines TRBV19 with TRBJ1-5; D is possibly TRBD1 (5 bases). Germline assignment: CDR1 LNHDA and CDR2 SQIVND (reference sequence). This CDR3 is 15 amino acids long. The V gene lost 5 bases and the J gene lost 3 bases, with 14 bases spanning the gap. The CDR3 sequence is CASSSKDSFNQPQHF. Here the CDR3 DNA reads TGTGCCAGTAGTTCAAAAGACAGTTTCAATCAGCCCCAGCATTTT.